This TCR beta chain stems from a study of metastatic and nonmetastatic thyroid tumors. Looking at the study overall: Samples came from malignant and benign thyroid patients, and repertoires were compared across blood and tumor or nodule tissue.

This clone was seen repeatedly, ten times or more. Treatment of any kind had been given to no patient before thyroid surgery. Using MiXCR, TCRdb re-called clones from the PCR reads. This table holds some 31,000 clones, approximately 7.4% found once. The germline V gene has CDR1 MNHEY and CDR2 SMNVEV (reference sequence). V lost 5 bases and J lost 3; bases outside the gene matches: 4. This CDR3 comprises 14 residues. The specimen was blood. The TCR was taken from a female donor with papillary thyroid cancer or a benign thyroid nodule (not recorded which). Some clones in this sample may be carry-over from other donors' samples. The genes are TRBV27 and TRBJ1-5; TRBD1 matches 7 bases. In DNA form, the CDR3 reads TGTGCCAGCAGTCCCACAGGGGACAATCAGCCCCAGCATTTT. It yields the protein CASSPTGDNQPQHF.